This TCR beta chain was found in a study of T cell responses to AZD1222 COVID-19 vaccine. Method: immunoSEQ multiplex PCR; TCRdb's copy keeps in-frame clones and lacks some. The table shows some 150,000 clones, with 89% occurring only once. The TCR comes from an adult in good health. The starting material was peripheral blood, obtained on day 0 of AZD1222 vaccination.

Here the CDR3 DNA reads TGTGCCAGCAGTTCAGGGGGGGATGGCTACACCTTC. This gives the protein CASSSGGDGYTF. The chain joins TRBV12-3 or TRBV12-4 to TRBJ1-2; 7 nucleotides match TRBD1. The trim removed 4 bases at V and 6 bases at J, leaving 2 bases unmatched. CDR3 size: 12 residues.